These 2 T cell receptor beta chains came from one sample sequenced in a study of cytomegalovirus exposure and HLA in healthy donors. PCR amplification relied on 60 Vbeta primers (plus 13 Jbeta primers). Profiling relied on immunoSEQ multiplex PCR, and the TCRdb table lists in-frame clones only, not all of them. Of 90,000 to 100,000 clones listed, 78% are singletons. Sequencing was carried out using PBMCs. These receptors originate from a woman in her sixties in good health and CMV-seronegative.

This clone has only one observation. V is TRBV28 and J is TRBJ2-3; 12 bases agree with TRBD2. V dropped 4 bases and J dropped 3; count of bases not matched to a gene: 5. This CDR3 spans 16 amino acids. CDR1 MDHEN and CDR2 SYDVKM come from the germline V gene. The CDR3 sequence is CASSSATSGRTDTQYF. As DNA, the CDR3 is TGTGCCAGCAGTTCCGCGACTAGCGGGAGAACAGATACGCAGTATTTT.

The count of this clone is one. The chain employs TRBV19 and TRBJ1-4, with D unclear. The CDR3 totals 14 residues. Germline V gene data show CDR1 as LNHDA and CDR2 as SQIVND (reference sequence). Trimming pared 3 bases from V and 8 bases from J, leaving 13 bases between. The CDR3 protein is CASSIAGVREKLFF. CDR3 sequence (DNA): TGTGCCAGTAGTATTGCCGGGGTCAGGGAAAAACTGTTTTTT.